The next 27 T cell receptor beta chains were all read from a single sample in a study of blood T cell repertoires in COVID-19. Assay used: immunoSEQ multiplex PCR; TCRdb lists only in-frame clones, some missing. The sample has under 300,000 clones, about 82% seen once. Sequenced input: peripheral blood. These receptors all come from a man older than 75 with acute or convalescent COVID-19.

The chain employs TRBV19 and TRBJ1-3; 7 nucleotides line up with TRBD1. V shed 4 bases and J 7 bases; nucleotides not matched to a gene: 7. The CDR3 is 14 residues long. Germline loops: CDR1 LNHDA, CDR2 SQIVND (reference sequence). The CDR3, as DNA: TGTGCCAGTAGTACGACAGGGATTGGGAACACCATATATTTT. This sequence encodes CASSTTGIGNTIYF.

The chain employs TRBV7-2 and TRBJ2-5; TRBD1 agrees at 9 bases. With 4 bases clipped from V and 5 bases from J, the junction kept 8 bases outside the gene matches. The CDR3 covers 15 residues. Germline-derived CDR1 and CDR2 are SGHTA and FQGNSA. The CDR3 coding sequence is TGTGCCAGCAGCTCTGGACAGGGGCCCCCGGAGACCCAGTACTTC. It specifies CASSSGQGPPETQYF.

This clone was seen more than once but under ten times. This chain links TRBV19 with TRBJ2-5; 7 bases match TRBD1. J was trimmed by 5 bases and V by 9 bases; bases with no gene match: 9. Looked up from germline, CDR1 is LNHDA and CDR2 is SQIVND (reference sequence). This CDR3 spans 13 amino acids. CDR3 DNA: TGTGCCAGCCGAGAAGGGGGCAGGGAGACCCAGTACTTC. This sequence encodes CASREGGRETQYF. Variable domain in full (rest from reference TRBV19 and TRBJ2-5): DGGITQSPKYLFRKEGQNVTLSCEQNLNHDAMYWYRQDPGQGLRLIYYSQIVNDFQKGDIAEGYSVSREKKESFPLTVTSAQKNPTAFYLCASREGGRETQYFGPGTRLLVL.

This chain uses TRBV15 with TRBJ1-5, with D unclear. This CDR3 region has 13 residues. Germline V gene sequence: CDR1 LNHNV, CDR2 YYDKDF (reference sequence). V lost 5 bases and J lost 0, with 5 bases in between. The chain's CDR3 is CATSVYSNQPQHF. The CDR3 DNA sequence: TGTGCCACCAGCGTGTATAGCAATCAGCCCCAGCATTTT.

The CDR3 is CASSEGRSYEQYF. The CDR3 bases are TGTGCCAGCAGTGAAGGCAGATCCTACGAGCAGTACTTC. This chain connects TRBV6-1 to TRBJ2-7; D remains ambiguous. Trimming shortened V by 1 base and J by 1 base, and 5 bases separated the two germline ends. This CDR3 contains 13 residues. Germline V gives CDR1 MNHNS, CDR2 SASEGT.

The CDR3 nucleotides read TGTGCCAGCGCGGGACACACCGGGGAGCTGTTTTTT. Amino acid sequence: CASAGHTGELFF. The chain links TRBV3-1 (or the pseudogene TRBV3-2) to TRBJ2-2, with D maybe TRBD2 (6 bases). This CDR3 is built from 12 residues. Trimming shortened V by 8 bases and J by 3 bases, and 7 bases separated the two germline ends. Germline assignment: CDR1 LGHDT and CDR2 YNNKEL (reference sequence).

This clone was recorded once. The chain joins TRBV14 to TRBJ1-6, with D possibly being TRBD1 (5 bases). Deletions cut 4 bases from V and 7 bases from J, with 8 bases between. Germline V gene lookup returns CDR1 SGHDN and CDR2 FVKESK. The CDR3 consists of 13 residues. CDR3 coding DNA: TGTGCCAGCAGCCCACAGGCCAATTCACCCCTCCACTTT. It is translated as CASSPQANSPLHF.

This rearrangement joins TRBV7-8 to TRBJ2-7; 9 positions agree with TRBD1. After removal of 2 bases from V and 0 bases from J, the junction contained 8 bases not matched to a gene. The CDR3 covers 17 residues. Germline V gene sequence: CDR1 SGHVS, CDR2 FQNEAQ. The CDR3 bases are TGTGCCAGCAGCTTAACATGGACAGGGGCCGTCTCCTACGAGCAGTACTTC. This translates into CASSLTWTGAVSYEQYF.

This clone was detected only a few times. The chain links TRBV18 to TRBJ1-5, with unresolved D. The CDR3 consists of 14 residues. The V gene lost 0 bases and the J gene lost 0 bases, with 3 bases spanning the gap. Germline V gene data show CDR1 as KGHSH and CDR2 as LQKENI. The CDR3, as DNA: TGTGCCAGCTCACCACCGAGTAGCAATCAGCCCCAGCATTTT. Amino acid sequence: CASSPPSSNQPQHF.

The chain joins TRBV24-1 to TRBJ1-2; 11 bases map to TRBD1. This CDR3 has 15 residues. J was trimmed by 7 bases and V by 4 bases; bases with no gene match: 7. From germline, CDR1 is KGHDR and CDR2 SFDVKD. CDR3 in amino acids: CATSETGTGGFGYTF. The DNA of the CDR3 is TGTGCCACCAGTGAAACCGGGACAGGGGGTTTTGGCTACACCTTC.

The gene calls are TRBV19 and TRBJ2-1, with D unresolved. V dropped 5 bases and J dropped 7 bases, with 9 bases sitting between them. This CDR3 region has 12 residues. Germline V gives CDR1 LNHDA, CDR2 SQIVND (reference sequence). The CDR3 DNA reads as TGTGCCAGTAGTCTTCTAGGAAATGAGCAGTTCTTC. Translation: CASSLLGNEQFF.

This clone was counted once. The chain combines TRBV2 with TRBJ1-5; D is unresolved. CDR3 length: 14 amino acids. The germline V gene has CDR1 SNHLY and CDR2 FYNNEI. The V gene lost 5 bases and the J gene lost 0 bases, with 8 bases spanning the gap. This chain's CDR3 is CASSRRASNQPQHF. CDR3 nucleotides: TGTGCCAGCAGTCGGCGGGCTAGCAATCAGCCCCAGCATTTT.

This chain joins TRBV24-1 and TRBJ2-1; D might be TRBD2 (6 bases). With 9 bases removed from V and 1 base from J, the gap between germline ends came to 24 bases. Germline lookup yields CDR1 KGHDR and CDR2 SFDVKD. CDR3 length equals 18 residues. CDR3 sequence reads: CATQAGHAGLGSYNEQFF. The CDR3 bases are TGTGCCACCCAGGCGGGCCACGCGGGACTCGGTTCCTACAATGAGCAGTTCTTC.

The V and J genes are TRBV7-9 and TRBJ1-2; TRBD1 is a possible D gene (6 bases). The V and J ends lost 6 bases and 0 bases respectively, with 11 bases between them. The CDR3 is 14 amino acids. CDR1 is SEHNR, CDR2 FQNEAQ, per germline (reference sequence). The CDR3 DNA is TGTGCCAGCAGTCGACAGGAGCCTAACTATGGCTACACCTTC. Translating gives CASSRQEPNYGYTF. The full variable domain, its missing parts supplied by reference TRBV7-9 and TRBJ1-2, is DTGVSQNPRHKITKRGQNVTFRCDPISEHNRLYWYRQTLGQGPEFLTYFQNEAQLEKSRLLSDRFSAERPKGSFSTLEIQRTEQGDSAMYLCASSRQEPNYGYTFGSGTRLTVV.

This rearrangement joins TRBV6-5 to TRBJ1-2; 11 bases align to TRBD1. The germline CDR1 and CDR2 sequences are MNHEY and SVGAGI. V shed 6 bases, J shed 6 bases, and the junction held 6 bases outside the gene matches. The CDR3 loop spans 14 amino acids. The CDR3 DNA sequence: TGTGCCAGCAGAGGAGGACAGGGGGCCCATGGCTACACCTTC. Its translation is CASRGGQGAHGYTF.

The chain uses TRBV20-1 and TRBJ2-3; the D gene is possibly TRBD2 (6 bases). Germline V gives CDR1 DFQATT, CDR2 SNEGSKA (reference sequence). The CDR3 has 13 residues. The germline V and J ends were trimmed by 3 bases and 6 bases, with 13 bases remaining between them. CDR3: CSASGGARDTQYF. The CDR3 DNA follows: TGCAGTGCTAGTGGCGGGGCCAGGGATACGCAGTATTTT.

CDR3 sequence (DNA): TGTGCCAGCTCCCCCAGGGTCACTAATGAAAAACTGTTTTTT. As protein: CASSPRVTNEKLFF. This sequence joins TRBV18 and TRBJ1-4, with D possibly being TRBD1 (5 bases). CDR3 length equals 14 residues. The V and J ends lost 6 bases and 2 bases respectively, with 10 bases between them. Germline lookup yields CDR1 KGHSH and CDR2 LQKENI.

Here the CDR3 reads CASSFTGHPKAEQYF. The CDR3 bases are TGTGCCAGCAGTTTCACGGGACACCCGAAGGCCGAGCAGTACTTC. J is TRBJ2-7 and V is TRBV6-5, with D possibly TRBD1 on 6 matching bases. This CDR3 contains 15 residues. The V end lost 4 bases, the J end lost 6 bases, and 19 bases lay between the germline ends. CDR1 MNHEY and CDR2 SVGAGI come from the germline V gene.

The rearrangement links TRBV7-2 to TRBJ2-7, with TRBD2 matching 11 bases. In germline, CDR1 is SGHTA, CDR2 FQGNSA. With 5 bases clipped from V and 3 bases from J, the junction kept 9 bases outside the gene matches. The CDR3 is 16 amino acids. The CDR3 coding sequence is TGTGCCAGCAGCCCCCCTGGACTAGCGGGTTTCTACGAGCAGTACTTC. This translates into CASSPPGLAGFYEQYF.

The chain combines TRBV2 with TRBJ2-6; the match to TRBD1 covers 7 bases. The germline V gene encodes CDR1 SNHLY and CDR2 FYNNEI. The CDR3 contains 15 residues. V shed 6 bases and J 1 base; nucleotides not matched to a gene: 3. CDR3 bases: TGTGCCAGCAGCAACAGGGGTTCTGGGGCCAACGTCCTGACTTTC. Translated: CASSNRGSGANVLTF.

The chain uses TRBV6-2 or TRBV6-3 and TRBJ2-5, with a possible D match to TRBD1 (5 bases). CDR1 and CDR2 (germline): MNHEY, SVGEGT. V was shortened by 6 bases and J by 2 bases, with 16 bases between the two germline ends. This CDR3 region has 15 residues. The chain's CDR3 is CASSLGLTEQETQYF. The CDR3 nucleotides read TGTGCCAGCAGCCTGGGATTGACAGAACAAGAGACCCAGTACTTC.

CDR3 sequence (DNA): TGTGCCAGCGGTACGGACAGGGGTAACACCGGGGAGCTGTTTTTT. Its protein product is CASGTDRGNTGELFF. The genes are TRBV11-2 and TRBJ2-2, with 9 bases identical to TRBD1. The germline V gene has CDR1 SGHAT and CDR2 FQNNGV. The J segment lost 2 bases and the V segment lost 8 bases, leaving 6 bases of the junction unmatched. The length of the CDR3 is 15 residues.

The V gene is TRBV29-1, the J gene TRBJ2-7, with 13 bases that match TRBD2. V lost 4 bases, J lost 7 bases, and 4 bases stayed unmatched. Germline V gives CDR1 SQVTM, CDR2 ANQGSEA. The CDR3 is made up of 13 amino acids. CDR3 loop: CSVGLAGGGEQYF. The CDR3 nucleotides are TGCAGCGTTGGACTAGCGGGAGGAGGGGAGCAGTACTTC.

This rearrangement joins TRBV3-1 (or the pseudogene TRBV3-2) to TRBJ1-1, with 9 nucleotides matching TRBD1. Germline V gives CDR1 LGHDT, CDR2 YNNKEL (reference sequence). This CDR3 spans 15 amino acids. The V gene end was trimmed by 4 bases and the J gene end by 4 bases; junction bases not matched to a gene: 7. The CDR3 nucleotides read TGTGCCAGCAGCCTGGGACAGGGTGAGGGCACTGAAGCTTTCTTT. Protein: CASSLGQGEGTEAFF.

The chain has TRBV21-1 and TRBJ2-1; whether TRBD2, the table's D call, matches the DNA was not checked. TRBV21-1 is annotated as a pseudogene. The CDR3 runs to 20 residues. DNA for the CDR3: TGTGCCAGCAGCAAAGCGCTTTGTCGGCTAGCGGTAAGCTCCTACAATGAGCAGTTCTTC. It translates to CASSKALCRLAVSSYNEQFF.

V and J are TRBV18 and TRBJ1-2, with TRBD1 matching over 9 bases. The CDR3 runs 15 residues. Per the germline V gene, CDR1 is KGHSH and CDR2 is LQKENI. The trim removed 2 bases at V and 2 bases at J, leaving 3 bases unmatched. CDR3 sequence (DNA): TGTGCCAGCTCACCAGGGACAGGGACAAACTATGGCTACACCTTC. Amino acid sequence: CASSPGTGTNYGYTF.

This chain connects TRBV5-1 to TRBJ2-3; no clear D. Trimming cost V 0 bases and J 6 bases, with 8 bases left between them. From germline, CDR1 is SGHRS and CDR2 YFSETQ. This CDR3 contains 13 residues. The CDR3 loop reads CASSLAVRDTQYF. In nucleotides, the CDR3 is TGCGCCAGCAGCTTGGCGGTGCGGGATACGCAGTATTTT. Together with reference TRBV5-1 and TRBJ2-3, the CDR3 gives the full variable domain: KAGVTQTPRYLIKTRGQQVTLSCSPISGHRSVSWYQQTPGQGLQFLFEYFSETQRNKGNFPGRFSGRQFSNSRSEMNVSTLELGDSALYLCASSLAVRDTQYFGPGTRLTVL.